The 23 T cell receptor beta chains reported below all come from one sample, sequenced in a study of blood T cell repertoires in COVID-19. Assay used: immunoSEQ multiplex PCR; TCRdb lists only in-frame clones, some missing. In the table there are hundreds of thousands of clones, roughly 85% of which are singletons. Material for sequencing was PBMCs or T cells enriched from blood (not recorded which). The source is a man aged 40-49 years who had recovered from COVID-19.

The V gene is TRBV29-1, the J gene TRBJ2-7, with D unresolved. CDR3 size: 16 residues. Trimming took 4 bases from V and 1 from J, leaving 20 bases between them. Looked up from germline, CDR1 is SQVTM and CDR2 is ANQGSEA. The CDR3 DNA follows: TGCAGCGTTGCTAATGGTCCAGGTTGGGCATCCTACGAGCAGTACTTC. It codes for CSVANGPGWASYEQYF.

In its sample, this clone was seen a few times. The genes are TRBV7-2 and TRBJ2-7; TRBD1 aligns across 7 bases. The CDR3 sequence is 14 residues long. The V segment lost 5 bases and the J segment 4 bases; nucleotides outside the gene matches: 8. The germline gives CDR1 SGHTA, CDR2 FQGNSA. The CDR3 here is CASSATGFSYEQYF. In nucleotides, the CDR3 is TGTGCCAGCAGCGCGACAGGGTTTTCGTACGAGCAGTACTTC.

V usage is TRBV6-2 or TRBV6-3 and J usage is TRBJ1-2; 9 nucleotides line up with TRBD1. The CDR3 is made up of 18 amino acids. Germline lookup yields CDR1 MNHEY and CDR2 SVGEGT. V shed 5 bases and J 5 bases; nucleotides not matched to a gene: 18. CDR3 in DNA: TGTGCCAGCAGTCATACACCGGGGACAGGGCTTCGGAAGTATGGCTACACCTTC. Amino acid sequence: CASSHTPGTGLRKYGYTF.

V and J are TRBV3-1 (or the pseudogene TRBV3-2) and TRBJ2-7, with 10 positions matching TRBD2. The CDR3 runs 14 residues. Unmatched junction bases numbered 5, after V lost 5 bases and J lost 4 bases. In germline, CDR1 is LGHDT, CDR2 YNNKEL (reference sequence). CDR3 region: CASSVSGRKYEQYF. In nucleotides, the CDR3 is TGTGCCAGCAGCGTTAGCGGGAGGAAATACGAGCAGTACTTC.

The chain joins TRBV29-1 to TRBJ2-1, with TRBD1 matching 7 bases. With V trimmed by 2 bases and J by 0 bases, 7 bases remained unmatched. The germline CDR1 and CDR2 sequences are SQVTM and ANQGSEA. The CDR3 is 16 amino acids. DNA for the CDR3: TGCAGCGTTGAATCCCACAGGGGAAACTCCTACAATGAGCAGTTCTTC. Its translation is CSVESHRGNSYNEQFF.

This clone was seen a handful of times. The chain employs TRBV6-5 and TRBJ2-5; 8 bases fit TRBD2. This CDR3 comprises 15 residues. The V and J ends lost 6 bases and 4 bases, in that order; junction bases with no gene match: 10. Germline assignment: CDR1 MNHEY and CDR2 SVGAGI. The CDR3 coding sequence is TGTGCCAGCAGCCGCAGCGGGAGATTTGGAGAGACCCAGTACTTC. Translation gives CASSRSGRFGETQYF.

The chain combines TRBV27 with TRBJ2-6; TRBD1 agrees at 8 bases. In germline, CDR1 is MNHEY, CDR2 SMNVEV (reference sequence). The CDR3 loop spans 18 amino acids. Trimming cost V 6 bases and J 1 base; bases outside gene matches: 11. The CDR3 DNA reads TGTGCCAGCAGGATTAACAGGGGGATAGGGTCTGGGGCCAACGTCCTGACTTTC. The encoded protein is CASRINRGIGSGANVLTF.

The CDR3 DNA reads TGTGCCAGCAGCCGGGGGGGGACTGAAGCTTTCTTT. Translation gives CASSRGGTEAFF. The J gene is TRBJ1-1, the V gene TRBV6-5, with D perhaps TRBD1 (5 bases). Trimming pared 6 bases from V and 5 bases from J, leaving 10 bases between. The CDR3 is 12 amino acids. Germline values: CDR1 MNHEY, CDR2 SVGAGI.

The V call is TRBV19, the J call TRBJ2-2, with a tentative D call TRBD2 (6 bases). The germline CDR1 and CDR2 sequences are LNHDA and SQIVND (reference sequence). The CDR3 consists of 14 residues. V was clipped by 10 bases and J by 6 bases, with 18 bases between them. CDR3: CATCGTSTPGELFF. The CDR3 region has the DNA TGTGCCACCTGTGGCACTAGCACCCCCGGGGAGCTGTTTTTT.

The CDR3 region has the DNA TGTGCCAGCAGCCGTAGACAGGGATCCGATCAGCCCCAGCATTTT. Protein: CASSRRQGSDQPQHF. The V call is TRBV28, the J call TRBJ1-5; TRBD1 matches at 7 bases. The germline V gene has CDR1 MDHEN and CDR2 SYDVKM. V shed 6 bases, J shed 5 bases, and the junction held 10 bases outside the gene matches. There are 15 residues in the CDR3.

This chain's CDR3 is CASSDGQVGWETQYF. As DNA, the CDR3 is TGTGCCAGCAGCGACGGACAGGTCGGGTGGGAGACCCAGTACTTC. The chain is built from TRBV11-1 and TRBJ2-5, with 7 bases identical to TRBD1. The V gene end was trimmed by 5 bases and the J gene end by 5 bases; junction bases not matched to a gene: 11. This CDR3 is built from 15 residues. From germline, CDR1 is SGHAT and CDR2 FQDESV (reference sequence).

The V and J genes are TRBV25-1 and TRBJ1-2, with a tentative D call TRBD1 (5 bases). This CDR3 is 14 amino acids long. Trimming stripped 1 base from V and 2 bases from J, with 8 bases between. Germline V gene sequence: CDR1 MGHDK, CDR2 SYGVNS. CDR3 region: CASSEWGENYGYTF. The CDR3 DNA is TGTGCCAGCAGTGAATGGGGGGAGAACTATGGCTACACCTTC.

There are many counts of this clone. The chain recombines TRBV3-1 (or the pseudogene TRBV3-2) with TRBJ1-2; no clear D gene. This CDR3 is built from 13 residues. CDR1 is LGHDT, CDR2 YNNKEL, per germline (reference sequence). Trimming cost V 2 bases and J 6 bases, with 10 bases left between them. The CDR3 region is CASSQRGGHGYTF. In DNA, the CDR3 is TGTGCCAGCAGCCAAAGAGGAGGGCATGGCTACACCTTC.

The chain carries TRBV11-2 and TRBJ2-1; no definite D call. Trimming shortened V by 0 bases and J by 6 bases, and 6 bases separated the two germline ends. Germline CDR1 reads SGHAT; CDR2 reads FQNNGV. CDR3 length equals 13 residues. CDR3 region: CASSLDRSNEQFF. In DNA form, the CDR3 reads TGTGCCAGCAGCTTAGATCGTAGCAATGAGCAGTTCTTC.

The gene calls are TRBV5-1 and TRBJ2-1; D is possibly TRBD2 (6 bases). Germline lookup yields CDR1 SGHRS and CDR2 YFSETQ. The CDR3 covers 13 residues. V lost 7 bases to trimming and J lost 6 bases, with 14 bases between them. The CDR3: CASRKLEGNEQFF. The DNA for the CDR3 is TGCGCCAGCCGGAAACTGGAGGGCAATGAGCAGTTCTTC. The full variable domain, in which reference TRBV5-1 and TRBJ2-1 provide the parts outside the CDR3, is KAGVTQTPRYLIKTRGQQVTLSCSPISGHRSVSWYQQTPGQGLQFLFEYFSETQRNKGNFPGRFSGRQFSNSRSEMNVSTLELGDSALYLCASRKLEGNEQFFGPGTRLTVL.

CDR3: CASSSGLAGVGEQYF. CDR3 bases: TGTGCCAGCAGCTCAGGACTAGCGGGAGTTGGCGAGCAGTACTTC. The chain has TRBV11-2 and TRBJ2-7; 13 bases fit TRBD2. Germline assignment: CDR1 SGHAT and CDR2 FQNNGV. The CDR3 totals 15 residues. The junction had 6 bases not matched to a gene; V was cut back by 4 bases and J by 6 bases.

The V and J genes are TRBV18 and TRBJ2-1; the match to TRBD2 covers 8 bases. In germline, CDR1 is KGHSH, CDR2 LQKENI. Losses at the gene ends were 2 bases for V and 5 bases for J; bases not matched to a gene: 5. This CDR3 has 15 amino acids. As DNA, the CDR3 is TGTGCCAGCTCACCAGGGCTAGCGGGTAACAATGAGCAGTTCTTC. It specifies CASSPGLAGNNEQFF.

The V gene is TRBV28, the J gene TRBJ2-7, with D hard to call. CDR1 is MDHEN, CDR2 SYDVKM, per germline. This CDR3 is built from 12 residues. V gave up 1 base and J gave up 4 bases, with 5 bases separating them. The CDR3 DNA reads TGTGCCAGCAGTTTATTACGGTACGAGCAGTACTTC. This sequence encodes CASSLLRYEQYF.

Only a few counts were recorded for this clone. The chain employs TRBV15 and TRBJ2-1; 11 bases fit TRBD2. The germline V gene encodes CDR1 LNHNV and CDR2 YYDKDF (reference sequence). V shed 2 bases and J 0 bases; nucleotides not matched to a gene: 12. This CDR3 spans 20 amino acids. The CDR3 nucleotides are TGTGCCACCAGCAGATTTCCGGGACTAGCGGTAGTCAACTCCTACAATGAGCAGTTCTTC. Translated: CATSRFPGLAVVNSYNEQFF.

This clone was observed once. The V gene is TRBV18, the J gene TRBJ2-7; 8 bases line up with TRBD2. The V gene's germline CDR1 is KGHSH and CDR2 LQKENI. With V trimmed by 5 bases and J by 0 bases, 24 bases remained unmatched. The CDR3 extends over 21 amino acids. Here the CDR3 reads CASSVLDVWERERGISYEQYF. In nucleotides, the CDR3 is TGTGCCAGCTCAGTTTTGGACGTTTGGGAGCGGGAGAGGGGGATCTCCTACGAGCAGTACTTC.

The chain has TRBV29-1 and TRBJ2-2, with D possibly TRBD2 on 7 matching bases. The CDR3 consists of 14 residues. V lost 7 bases to trimming and J lost 4 bases, with 16 bases between them. From germline, CDR1 is SQVTM and CDR2 ANQGSEA. Here the CDR3 DNA reads TGCAGCGCCGTAGGGGGGGCGCGCACCGGGGAGCTGTTTTTT. It codes for CSAVGGARTGELFF.

This clone was found a few times. V usage is TRBV7-2 and J usage is TRBJ1-5; TRBD1 might be the D (5 bases). The CDR3 is made up of 13 amino acids. The V end lost 5 bases, the J end lost 8 bases, and 13 bases lay between the germline ends. Germline lookup yields CDR1 SGHTA and CDR2 FQGNSA. DNA for the CDR3: TGTGCCAGCAGCCTCGGGACTGTGGAGCCCCAGCATTTT. Encoded protein: CASSLGTVEPQHF.

The chain combines TRBV7-2 with TRBJ1-4; 7 nucleotides agree with TRBD1. Germline CDR1 SGHTA, CDR2 FQGNSA. This CDR3 contains 15 residues. V shed 8 bases, J shed 5 bases, and the junction held 11 bases outside the gene matches. The CDR3 here is CASSRTGDGNEKLFF. For the CDR3, the DNA is TGTGCCAGCTCGCGTACAGGGGATGGGAATGAAAAACTGTTTTTT.